The rows below give T cell receptor beta chains drawn from one sample of a study of identical twins. Via MiXCR, TCRdb re-called the 5' RACE reads, giving one row per CDR3 protein. The table records 200,000 to 250,000 distinct CDR3 sequences, approximately 5.9% of them present only once. This sample was shared with a second study, whose subject was T cells expressing NK-cell markers.

Sequencing input: CD8+ T cells sorted from blood. Receptor source: a woman aged 18 to 35 in good health. Both conserved end residues are part of each CDR3.

CDR3,J,V
CATSRLAGGPSGELFF,TRBJ2-2,TRBV15
CASSSGRIGEKLFF,TRBJ1-4,TRBV19
CASSPLPGQGRNEQFF,TRBJ2-1,TRBV14
CASSYNARTSRSEQFF,TRBJ2-1,TRBV6-2/TRBV6-3
CASSPTGGEQYF,TRBJ2-7,TRBV7-9
CASQSGQKAYEQYF,TRBJ2-7,TRBV6-2/TRBV6-3
CASHHGAEQYF,TRBJ2-7,TRBV2
CASSLAGTGGENEQFF,TRBJ2-1,TRBV5-1
CAISALPGQGVSEQFF,TRBJ2-1,TRBV10-3
CASSPSGEDTGELFF,TRBJ2-2,TRBV7-9
CASSLGDFGYTF,TRBJ1-2,TRBV7-9
CASRGTSGGVVDQDEQFF,TRBJ2-1,TRBV2
CSVESPGIGYGYTF,TRBJ1-2,TRBV29-1
CASSLRLAGGLDEQFF,TRBJ2-1,TRBV12-3/TRBV12-4
CASTSLAGGGNEQFF,TRBJ2-1,TRBV6-1
CASSQAPAVTSYNEQFF,TRBJ2-1,TRBV4-1
CASSQASSGRDTDTQYF,TRBJ2-3,TRBV3-1
CASRLRSGGGYNEQFF,TRBJ2-1,TRBV7-9
CAGISVGEQYF,TRBJ2-7,TRBV30
CASEELAGYNEQFF,TRBJ2-1,TRBV6-2/TRBV6-3
CASSTNPGSPSYEQYF,TRBJ2-7,TRBV6-1
CAISDSGMSNQPQHF,TRBJ1-5,TRBV10-3
CASSFNRGPNTGELFF,TRBJ2-2,TRBV5-1
CASSSERHTDTQYF,TRBJ2-3,TRBV27
CASSQDTFGIKLFF,TRBJ1-4,TRBV14
CASSVQDNQPQHF,TRBJ1-5,TRBV9
CATSDSMNEQFF,TRBJ2-1,TRBV24-1
CSVAWRDGYTF,TRBJ1-2,TRBV29-1
CASSYLAQAGDIQYF,TRBJ2-4,TRBV6-5
CASSVGVENNEQFF,TRBJ2-1,TRBV9
CASSQDWRGQETQYF,TRBJ2-5,TRBV14
CASGFGASYEQYF,TRBJ2-7,TRBV12-5
CASRDPTGELFF,TRBJ2-2,TRBV4-2
CATSHLVPSLFAEANVLTF,TRBJ2-6,TRBV3-1
CASSWPPGQGLANEKLFF,TRBJ1-4,TRBV5-5
CASSVGSENYEQYF,TRBJ2-7,TRBV9
CASSPMTSGSYFNEQFF,TRBJ2-1,TRBV5-1
CAVPSVGGLGGYTF,TRBJ1-2,TRBV10-3
CASSQRPGLPQETQYF,TRBJ2-5,TRBV3-1
CASSSTMEPGAKNIQYF,TRBJ2-4,TRBV13
CSVTMSDTNTEAFF,TRBJ1-1,TRBV29-1
CASSKLAGEETQYF,TRBJ2-5,TRBV11-2
CASSSPGTGVDAGELFF,TRBJ2-2,TRBV12-3/TRBV12-4
CASSSWTSGTYEQYF,TRBJ2-7,TRBV7-9
CASSNGQGTEQFF,TRBJ2-1,TRBV9
CASSLNPGTGPGYTF,TRBJ1-2,TRBV7-8
CASSSTGDNTDTQYF,TRBJ2-3,TRBV6-2/TRBV6-3
CASTLGGSEAFF,TRBJ1-1,TRBV12-3/TRBV12-4
CASSLSWVISGANVLTF,TRBJ2-6,TRBV27
CASSWTGDEQYF,TRBJ2-7,TRBV6-6
CASSPLDREQFF,TRBJ2-1,TRBV27
CASSPDNYEQYF,TRBJ2-7,TRBV7-9
CASSSDGLMNTEAFF,TRBJ1-1,TRBV5-6
CASTEDIGSSPLHF,TRBJ1-6,TRBV12-3/TRBV12-4
CASSPGQSYGYTF,TRBJ1-2,TRBV7-2
CASSQTTVTNTGELFF,TRBJ2-2,TRBV7-9
CASLTGTGGEQYF,TRBJ2-7,TRBV2
CASSYTRAVNEQFF,TRBJ2-1,TRBV6-2/TRBV6-3